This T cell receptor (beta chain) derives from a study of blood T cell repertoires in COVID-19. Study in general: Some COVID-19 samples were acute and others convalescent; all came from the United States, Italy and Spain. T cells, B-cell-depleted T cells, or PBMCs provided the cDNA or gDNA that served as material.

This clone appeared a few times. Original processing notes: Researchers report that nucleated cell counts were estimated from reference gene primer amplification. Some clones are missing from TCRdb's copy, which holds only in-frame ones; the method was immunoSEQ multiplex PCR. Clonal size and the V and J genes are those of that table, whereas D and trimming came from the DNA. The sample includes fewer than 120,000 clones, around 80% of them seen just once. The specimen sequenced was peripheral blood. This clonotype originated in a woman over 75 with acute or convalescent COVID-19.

This chain's CDR3 is CASSLVSGGTNEQFF. The CDR3, as DNA: TGTGCCAGCAGCTTAGTAAGTGGGGGGACTAATGAGCAGTTCTTC. This rearrangement joins TRBV11-2 to TRBJ2-1, with D perhaps TRBD2 (6 bases). This CDR3 comprises 15 residues. Trimming removed 1 base at V and 7 bases at J, with 14 bases between. CDR1 is SGHAT and CDR2 is FQNNGV in the germline V gene. Full variable domain (missing parts from reference TRBV11-2 and TRBJ2-1): EAGVAQSPRYKIIEKRQSVAFWCNPISGHATLYWYQQILGQGPKLLIQFQNNGVVDDSQLPKDRFSAERLKGVDSTLKIQPAKLEDSAVYLCASSLVSGGTNEQFFGPGTRLTVL.